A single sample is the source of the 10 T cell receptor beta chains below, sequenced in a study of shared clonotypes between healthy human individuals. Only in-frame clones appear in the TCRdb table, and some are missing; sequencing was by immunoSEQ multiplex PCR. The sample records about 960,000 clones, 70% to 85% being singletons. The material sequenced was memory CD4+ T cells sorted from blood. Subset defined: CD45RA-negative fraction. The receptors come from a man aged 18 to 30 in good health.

CDR3 in DNA: TGCGCCAGCAGAGAGGGAGAAAGGGGTGGCTACACCTTC. This sequence encodes CASREGERGGYTF. The chain links TRBV5-1 to TRBJ1-2, with D tentatively TRBD1 (5 bases). Germline V gives CDR1 SGHRS, CDR2 YFSETQ. The germline V and J ends were trimmed by 5 bases and 7 bases, with 15 bases remaining between them. The CDR3 is made up of 13 amino acids.

This CDR3 reads CASRLTLTQGSEQYF. Here the CDR3 DNA reads TGCGCCAGCAGATTAACCCTTACACAGGGTAGCGAGCAGTACTTC. The chain has TRBV5-1 and TRBJ2-7; a weak D match, TRBD1 (6 bases). Between the trimmed V and J ends, which lost 5 bases and 6 bases, there was a span of 21 bases. The CDR3 consists of 15 residues. Germline CDR1 reads SGHRS; CDR2 reads YFSETQ. The full variable domain, rest sourced from reference TRBV5-1 and TRBJ2-7, is KAGVTQTPRYLIKTRGQQVTLSCSPISGHRSVSWYQQTPGQGLQFLFEYFSETQRNKGNFPGRFSGRQFSNSRSEMNVSTLELGDSALYLCASRLTLTQGSEQYFGPGTRLTVT.

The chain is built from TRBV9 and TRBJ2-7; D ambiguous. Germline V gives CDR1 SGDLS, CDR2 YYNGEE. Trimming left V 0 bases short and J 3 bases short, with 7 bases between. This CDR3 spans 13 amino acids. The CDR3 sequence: CASSVEMNYEQYF. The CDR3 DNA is TGTGCCAGCAGCGTAGAAATGAACTACGAGCAGTACTTC.

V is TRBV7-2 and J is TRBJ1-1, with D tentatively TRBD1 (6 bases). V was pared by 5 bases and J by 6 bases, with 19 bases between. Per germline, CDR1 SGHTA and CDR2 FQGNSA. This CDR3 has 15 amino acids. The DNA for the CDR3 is TGTGCCAGCAGCGCGCTACAGGGAAGGGAGGCTGAAGCTTTCTTT. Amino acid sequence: CASSALQGREAEAFF. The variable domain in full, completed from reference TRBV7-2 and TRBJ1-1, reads GAGVSQSPSNKVTEKGKDVELRCDPISGHTALYWYRQSLGQGLEFLIYFQGNSAPDKSGLPSDRFSAERTGGSVSTLTIQRTQQEDSAVYLCASSALQGREAEAFFGQGTRLTVV.

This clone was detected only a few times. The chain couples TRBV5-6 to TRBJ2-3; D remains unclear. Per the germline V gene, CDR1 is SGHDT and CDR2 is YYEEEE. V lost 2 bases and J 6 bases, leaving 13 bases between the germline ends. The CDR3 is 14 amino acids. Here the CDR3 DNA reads TGTGCCAGCAGCTTTATTCGTCTACCGGATACGCAGTATTTT. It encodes CASSFIRLPDTQYF.

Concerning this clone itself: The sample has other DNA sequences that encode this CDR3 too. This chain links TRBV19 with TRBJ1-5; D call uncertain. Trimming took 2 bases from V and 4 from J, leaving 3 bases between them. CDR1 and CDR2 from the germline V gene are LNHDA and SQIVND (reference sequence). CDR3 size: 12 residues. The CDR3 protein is CASSIKNQPQHF. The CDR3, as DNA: TGTGCCAGTAGTATAAAGAATCAGCCCCAGCATTTT.

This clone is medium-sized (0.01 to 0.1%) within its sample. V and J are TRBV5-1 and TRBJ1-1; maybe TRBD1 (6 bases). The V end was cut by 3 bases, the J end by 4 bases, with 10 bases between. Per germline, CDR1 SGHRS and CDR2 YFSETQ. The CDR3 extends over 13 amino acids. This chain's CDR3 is CASSSTGSTEAFF. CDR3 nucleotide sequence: TGCGCCAGCAGCTCGACAGGAAGCACTGAAGCTTTCTTT.

CDR3: CAISESGGSANQPQHF. CDR3 sequence (DNA): TGTGCCATCAGTGAGTCCGGAGGTTCTGCCAATCAGCCCCAGCATTTT. The chain couples TRBV10-3 to TRBJ1-5; D remains ambiguous. Trimming took 0 bases from V and 3 from J, leaving 12 bases between them. The CDR3 is 16 amino acids. Germline loops: CDR1 ENHRY, CDR2 SYGVKD.

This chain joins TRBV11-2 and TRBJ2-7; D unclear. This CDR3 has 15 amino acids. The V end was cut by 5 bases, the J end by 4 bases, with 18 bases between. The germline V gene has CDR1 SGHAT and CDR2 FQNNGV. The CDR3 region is CASSKRAAAIYEQYF. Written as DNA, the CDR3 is TGTGCCAGCAGCAAAAGGGCAGCTGCAATATACGAGCAGTACTTC.

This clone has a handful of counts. The CDR3 DNA follows: TGTGCCAGCAGTTCAACTACCAAGGGGCAGTATTTT. It encodes CASSSTTKGQYF. The chain uses TRBV2 and TRBJ2-3; D uncertain. The germline V gene has CDR1 SNHLY and CDR2 FYNNEI. Trimming stripped 5 bases from V and 11 bases from J, with 14 bases between. CDR3 size: 12 residues.